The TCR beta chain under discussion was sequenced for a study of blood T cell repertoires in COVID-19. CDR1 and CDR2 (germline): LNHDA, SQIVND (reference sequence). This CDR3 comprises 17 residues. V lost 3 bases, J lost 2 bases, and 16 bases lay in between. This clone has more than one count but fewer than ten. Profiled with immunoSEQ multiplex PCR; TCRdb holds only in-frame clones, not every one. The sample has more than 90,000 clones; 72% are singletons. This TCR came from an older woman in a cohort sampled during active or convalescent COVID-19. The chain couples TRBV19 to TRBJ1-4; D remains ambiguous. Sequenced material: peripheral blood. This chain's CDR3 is CASSILGVGPTNEKLFF. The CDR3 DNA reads TGTGCCAGTAGTATTTTGGGAGTGGGCCCCACTAATGAAAAACTGTTTTTT.